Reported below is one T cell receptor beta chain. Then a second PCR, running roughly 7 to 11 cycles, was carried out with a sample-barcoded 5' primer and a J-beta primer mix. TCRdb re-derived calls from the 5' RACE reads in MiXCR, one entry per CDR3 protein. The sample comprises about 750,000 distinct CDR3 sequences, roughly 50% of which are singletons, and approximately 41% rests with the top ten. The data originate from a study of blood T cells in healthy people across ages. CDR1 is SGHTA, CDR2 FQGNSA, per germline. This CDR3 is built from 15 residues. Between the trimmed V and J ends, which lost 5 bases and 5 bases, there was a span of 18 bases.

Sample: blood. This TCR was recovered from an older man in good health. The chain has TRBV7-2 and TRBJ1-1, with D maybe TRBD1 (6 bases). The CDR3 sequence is CASSPATGLGTEAFF. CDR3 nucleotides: TGTGCCAGCAGCCCTGCGACAGGTCTAGGGACTGAAGCTTTCTTT.